A single sample is the source of the 20 T cell receptor beta chains below, sequenced in a study of T-cell reconstitution after alpha-beta-depleted transplantation in children. Unique molecular identifiers featured in how the TCRbeta library was prepared. TCRdb recomputed calls from the PCR reads with MiXCR, one row per CDR3 protein. The sample lists about 210,000 distinct CDR3 sequences; over 15% were seen once. Sequencing used PBMCs, mostly from graft donor cells, obtained 360 days after TCRalphabeta/CD19-depleted stem cell transplant. Receptors originate from a male patient aged 2 to 9 who had a stem cell transplant for acute lymphoblastic leukemia, so the T cells may come from the graft donor.

This chain links TRBV28 with TRBJ2-7, with D possibly called TRBD1 or TRBD2 (5 bases each). The CDR3 length is 13 residues. The V gene lost 5 bases and the J gene lost 6 bases, with 14 bases spanning the gap. Germline CDR1 MDHEN, CDR2 SYDVKM. The chain's CDR3 is CASSLLGTLEQYF. Written as DNA, the CDR3 is TGTGCCAGCAGTCTCCTCGGGACCCTCGAGCAGTACTTC.

The V and J genes are TRBV10-3 and TRBJ1-1; D is ambiguous. Trimming removed 8 bases from V and 7 bases from J, with 14 bases in between. The CDR3 has 12 residues. Per germline, CDR1 ENHRY and CDR2 SYGVKD. The CDR3 nucleotides read TGTGCCATCCGGGGTGAAGCTGTTGAAGCTTTCTTT. The encoded protein is CAIRGEAVEAFF.

The J gene is TRBJ2-3, the V gene TRBV5-1, with a possible D match to TRBD2 (6 bases). Trimming stripped 0 bases from V and 4 bases from J, with 18 bases between. Germline values: CDR1 SGHRS, CDR2 YFSETQ. CDR3 size: 17 residues. The CDR3 DNA reads as TGCGCCAGCAGCTTGGCCATCGGGGGAGAGAGTCCAGATACGCAGTATTTT. This encodes CASSLAIGGESPDTQYF.

This chain connects TRBV20-1 to TRBJ2-3; D is perhaps TRBD1 (5 bases). V lost 2 bases and J 3 bases, leaving 9 bases between the germline ends. Germline loops: CDR1 DFQATT, CDR2 SNEGSKA (reference sequence). The CDR3 is 13 amino acids. CDR3 region: CSARQGKTDTQYF. In nucleotides, the CDR3 is TGCAGTGCTAGACAGGGCAAAACAGATACGCAGTATTTT.

The chain employs TRBV12-3 or TRBV12-4 and TRBJ2-2; D uncertain. The CDR3 length is 15 residues. V dropped 5 bases and J dropped 1 base, with 11 bases sitting between them. CDR3 protein: CASSGRQVNTGELFF. The CDR3 DNA is TGTGCCAGCAGTGGTAGGCAGGTGAACACCGGGGAGCTGTTTTTT.

This clonotype was found a few times. This chain joins TRBV7-2 and TRBJ1-3; 7 bases are a match to TRBD1. The CDR3 is 15 residues long. CDR1 and CDR2 from the germline V gene are SGHTA and FQGNSA. V lost 4 bases to trimming and J lost 0 bases; unmatched junction nucleotides: 3. The CDR3 here is CASSSTGASGNTIYF. DNA for the CDR3: TGTGCCAGCAGCTCCACAGGGGCCTCTGGAAACACCATATATTTT. Full variable domain (remainder filled in from reference TRBV7-2 and TRBJ1-3): GAGVSQSPSNKVTEKGKDVELRCDPISGHTALYWYRQSLGQGLEFLIYFQGNSAPDKSGLPSDRFSAERTGGSVSTLTIQRTQQEDSAVYLCASSSTGASGNTIYFGEGSWLTVV.

This clonotype came up many times. The genes are TRBV12-3 or TRBV12-4 and TRBJ2-1, with TRBD2 identical over 8 bases. V was clipped by 3 bases and J by 6 bases; unmatched bases: 7. This CDR3 is built from 15 residues. CDR3 DNA sequence: TGTGCCAGCAGTTTCAGTGTCCGGGGGGGCAATGAGCAGTTCTTC. Its protein is CASSFSVRGGNEQFF.

The V and J genes are TRBV10-2 and TRBJ2-1; 15 nucleotides agree with TRBD2. In germline, CDR1 is WSHSY, CDR2 SAAADI. V shed 8 bases and J 2 bases; nucleotides not matched to a gene: 7. The CDR3 spans 17 residues. CDR3 nucleotide sequence: TGCGCCAGCCGGGAGGGACTAGCGGGAGGCCCCTACAATGAGCAGTTCTTC. Protein sequence: CASREGLAGGPYNEQFF.

This clonotype has only a few counts. The junction departs from the called germline gene at one end, perhaps through a read error. This sequence joins TRBV7-6 and TRBJ1-4; 7 bases are shared with TRBD1. The CDR3 runs 19 residues. Germline CDR1 and CDR2: SGHVS and FNYEAQ. In nucleotides, the CDR3 is TGTGCCAGCGGCTTTGGGGACAGCTCAATTTCTTTAGGAGGCGAAAAACTGTTTTTT. This sequence encodes CASGFGDSSISLGGEKLFF.

The chain has TRBV15 and TRBJ1-3, with unresolved D. Germline loops: CDR1 LNHNV, CDR2 YYDKDF (reference sequence). The CDR3 runs 14 residues. Deletions cut 3 bases from V and 0 bases from J, with 6 bases between. The CDR3 loop is CATSRQDSGNTIYF. As DNA, the CDR3 is TGTGCCACCAGCAGGCAAGACTCTGGAAACACCATATATTTT.

This clonotype was seen more than once but under ten times. V is TRBV20-1 and J is TRBJ1-1; perhaps TRBD1 as D (5 bases). Trimming stripped 0 bases from V and 7 bases from J, with 9 bases between. The CDR3 loop spans 12 amino acids. The germline gives CDR1 DFQATT, CDR2 SNEGSKA (reference sequence). CDR3 sequence (DNA): TGCAGTGCTAGAGAGGGGACCCTTGAAGCTTTCTTT. Translated: CSAREGTLEAFF.

The rearrangement joins TRBV29-1 to TRBJ2-7; D gene uncertain. CDR3 length equals 11 residues. The V gene's germline CDR1 is SQVTM and CDR2 ANQGSEA. Deletions cut 6 bases from V and 3 bases from J, with 9 bases between. CDR3 bases: TGCAGCGTGGCTATCAGCTACGAGCAGTACTTC. Translated, it gives CSVAISYEQYF.

The V call is TRBV7-2, the J call TRBJ2-7; no definite D call. CDR1 SGHTA and CDR2 FQGNSA come from the germline V gene. Trimming cost V 2 bases and J 7 bases, with 18 bases left between them. The CDR3 contains 15 residues. CDR3 sequence (DNA): TGTGCCAGCAGCTTATCATACAGCGAGCCTGAAGAGCAGTACTTC. Translation gives CASSLSYSEPEEQYF.

This chain connects TRBV30 to TRBJ2-1; 14 bases are a match to TRBD2. CDR1 and CDR2 from the germline V gene are GTSNPN and SVGIG (reference sequence). This CDR3 is 14 amino acids long. V trimming: 5 bases; J trimming: 9 bases; junction bases outside the gene matches: 6. CDR3 nucleotides: TGTGCCTGGCAACGGGGGACTAGCGGGGGTGAGCAGTTCTTC. Protein product: CAWQRGTSGGEQFF.

This clonotype occurred many times. CDR3 coding DNA: TGTGCCAGCAGCTTAGTTGGACAGGGAGTGGGGAGTAATTCACCCCTCCACTTT. It codes for CASSLVGQGVGSNSPLHF. V is TRBV7-6 and J is TRBJ1-6, with 8 bases fitting TRBD1. The CDR3 consists of 18 residues. Germline CDR1 and CDR2: SGHVS and FNYEAQ. Losses at the gene ends were 1 base for V and 6 bases for J; bases not matched to a gene: 11.

This clonotype occurred a few times. The gene calls are TRBV5-1 and TRBJ2-1; D remains ambiguous. The CDR3 consists of 13 residues. Trimming stripped 1 base from V and 8 bases from J, with 10 bases between. Germline V gives CDR1 SGHRS, CDR2 YFSETQ. The CDR3 reads CASSLSLLDEQFF. The CDR3 bases are TGCGCCAGCAGCTTGTCCCTATTAGATGAGCAGTTCTTC.

The count of this clonotype is one. The V and J genes are TRBV7-2 and TRBJ2-7; 12 bases map to TRBD2. With V trimmed by 5 bases and J by 2 bases, 4 bases remained unmatched. CDR1 is SGHTA and CDR2 is FQGNSA in the germline V gene. This CDR3 contains 15 residues. The chain's CDR3 is CASSPWTSGTYEQYF. The CDR3 DNA reads TGTGCCAGCAGCCCATGGACTAGCGGGACCTACGAGCAGTACTTC.

The V call is TRBV19, the J call TRBJ2-3; D not resolved. The CDR3 has 12 residues. V lost 7 bases and J lost 7, with 12 bases in between. CDR1 is LNHDA and CDR2 is SQIVND in the germline V gene (reference sequence). CDR3 loop: CASKGLGNTQYF. DNA of the CDR3: TGTGCCAGTAAAGGGTTAGGAAATACGCAGTATTTT.

The rearrangement links TRBV24-1 to TRBJ1-2, with TRBD1 matching 7 bases. The CDR3 is 15 amino acids. The germline gives CDR1 KGHDR, CDR2 SFDVKD. V lost 2 bases, J lost 5 bases, and 7 bases stayed unmatched. This chain's CDR3 is CATSDYGTVQYGYTF. The CDR3 bases are TGTGCCACCAGTGATTATGGGACAGTTCAGTATGGCTACACCTTC.

The chain recombines TRBV20-1 with TRBJ1-1; 8 bases are a match to TRBD1. The CDR3 has 12 residues. Germline loops: CDR1 DFQATT, CDR2 SNEGSKA (reference sequence). V lost 2 bases, J lost 4 bases, and 0 bases stayed unmatched. The DNA of the CDR3 is TGCAGTGCTAGAACAGGGGGCACTGAAGCTTTCTTT. Encoded protein: CSARTGGTEAFF.